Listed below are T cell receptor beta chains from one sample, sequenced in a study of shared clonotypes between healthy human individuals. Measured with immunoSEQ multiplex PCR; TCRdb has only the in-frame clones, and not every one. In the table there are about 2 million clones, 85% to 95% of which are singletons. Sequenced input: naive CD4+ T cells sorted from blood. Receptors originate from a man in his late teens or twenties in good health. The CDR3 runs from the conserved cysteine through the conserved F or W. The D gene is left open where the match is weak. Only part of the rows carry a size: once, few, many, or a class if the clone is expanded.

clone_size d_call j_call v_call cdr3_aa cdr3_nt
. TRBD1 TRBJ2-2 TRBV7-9 CASSLGQGKVTGELFF TGTGCCAGCAGCTTGGGACAGGGCAAGGTGACCGGGGAGCTGTTTTTT
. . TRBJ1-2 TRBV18 CASSPISWTSYGYTF TGTGCCAGCTCACCAATTAGTTGGACGTCTTATGGCTACACCTTC
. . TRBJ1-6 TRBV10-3 CAISEDLSPLHF TGTGCCATCAGTGAGGACCTTTCACCCCTCCACTTT
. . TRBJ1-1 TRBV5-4 CASSPDWGPNTEAFF TGTGCCAGCAGCCCTGATTGGGGCCCGAACACTGAAGCTTTCTTT
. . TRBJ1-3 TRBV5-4 CASSHTDRNTIYF TGTGCCAGCAGCCACACCGATCGAAACACCATATATTTT
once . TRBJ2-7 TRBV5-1 CASSLGQTYSYEQYF TGCGCCAGCAGCTTGGGACAGACCTACTCCTACGAGCAGTACTTC
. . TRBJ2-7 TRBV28 CASGSSYEQYF TGTGCCAGCGGGAGCAGTTACGAGCAGTACTTC
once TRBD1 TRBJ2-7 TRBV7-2 CASSRTGAVREQYF TGTGCCAGCAGCCGGACAGGGGCCGTTAGGGAGCAGTACTTC
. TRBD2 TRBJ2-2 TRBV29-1 CSVPGTSGTSGTGELFF TGCAGCGTTCCCGGGACTAGCGGGACGTCGGGGACCGGGGAGCTGTTTTTT
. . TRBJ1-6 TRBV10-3 CAISETGTVNSPLHF TGTGCCATCAGTGAGACCGGGACGGTTAATTCACCCCTCCACTTT
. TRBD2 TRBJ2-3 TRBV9 CASSRRGETDTQYF TGTGCCAGCAGCCGGCGGGGGGAGACAGATACGCAGTATTTT
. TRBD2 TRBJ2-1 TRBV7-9 CASSLAGTRGEQFF TGTGCCAGCAGCTTAGCCGGGACTAGAGGTGAGCAGTTCTTC
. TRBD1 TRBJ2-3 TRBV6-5 CASSPWTGADTQYF TGTGCCAGCAGTCCTTGGACAGGGGCAGATACGCAGTATTTT
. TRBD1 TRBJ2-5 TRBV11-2 CASRLTGVETQYF TGTGCCAGCAGGCTGACAGGGGTAGAGACCCAGTACTTC
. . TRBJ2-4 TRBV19 CASSPTGSQLAKNIQYF TGTGCCAGTAGTCCCACCGGGAGCCAACTAGCCAAAAACATTCAGTACTTC
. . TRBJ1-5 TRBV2 CASSDWYSNQPQHF TGTGCCAGCAGTGATTGGTATAGCAATCAGCCCCAGCATTTT
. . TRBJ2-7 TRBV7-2 CASSLYRGVYEQYF TGTGCCAGCAGCTTGTATAGGGGGGTCTACGAGCAGTACTTC
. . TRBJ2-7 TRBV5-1 CASRLDKAEFYEQYF TGCGCCAGCAGGCTTGACAAGGCCGAATTCTACGAGCAGTACTTC
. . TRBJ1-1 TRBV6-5 CASSSHIRQPLEAFF TGTGCCAGCAGTTCCCATATTCGACAGCCGCTTGAAGCTTTCTTT